The 24 T cell receptor beta chains below come from one sample, sequenced in a study of blood T cell repertoires in COVID-19. TCRdb's copy holds only in-frame clones and misses some; the assay was immunoSEQ multiplex PCR. The table includes around 50,000 clones, approximately 87% detected once. The sequenced sample consisted of peripheral blood. The receptors stem from a human donor in a cohort sampled during active COVID-19.

This clone was detected only a few times. The V call is TRBV10-1, the J call TRBJ2-2; possibly TRBD2 for D (5 bases). This CDR3 has 14 residues. With 2 bases removed from V and 7 bases from J, the gap between germline ends came to 11 bases. Germline-derived CDR1 and CDR2 are WNHNN and SYGVQD (reference sequence). CDR3 in DNA: TGCGCCAGCAGTGAGGGAGGACGGGACGGGGAGCTGTTTTTT. It codes for CASSEGGRDGELFF.

This sequence joins TRBV7-6 and TRBJ2-7, with D possibly matching TRBD2 (6 bases). Deletions cut 1 base from V and 0 bases from J, with 10 bases between. The CDR3 has 15 amino acids. Germline V CDR1 and CDR2: SGHVS, FNYEAQ. The CDR3 coding sequence is TGTGCCAGCAGCTTAGGGGGGGTGGGCTCCTACGAGCAGTACTTC. As protein: CASSLGGVGSYEQYF.

V usage is TRBV19 and J usage is TRBJ2-1, with 9 bases lining up with TRBD1. The CDR3 is made up of 15 amino acids. V lost 3 bases to trimming and J lost 7 bases; unmatched junction nucleotides: 7. The germline CDR1 and CDR2 sequences are LNHDA and SQIVND (reference sequence). CDR3 sequence reads: CASSIRGTGLNEQFF. CDR3 bases: TGTGCCAGTAGTATTAGAGGGACAGGGCTAAATGAGCAGTTCTTC.

This clone was recorded once. V usage is TRBV5-1 and J usage is TRBJ2-7; 9 nucleotides agree with TRBD2. Germline assignment: CDR1 SGHRS and CDR2 YFSETQ. This CDR3 is built from 15 residues. V was clipped by 1 base and J by 3 bases; unmatched bases: 5. In DNA form, the CDR3 reads TGCGCCAGCAGCTTGATGGCTAGCGGGGACTACGAGCAGTACTTC. Translating it yields CASSLMASGDYEQYF. The variable domain in full, with the rest retrieved from reference TRBV5-1 and TRBJ2-7, is KAGVTQTPRYLIKTRGQQVTLSCSPISGHRSVSWYQQTPGQGLQFLFEYFSETQRNKGNFPGRFSGRQFSNSRSEMNVSTLELGDSALYLCASSLMASGDYEQYFGPGTRLTVT.

V and J are TRBV11-2 and TRBJ1-1, with 7 bases that match TRBD1. J lost 2 bases, V lost 5 bases, and 8 bases had no gene match. This CDR3 has 15 residues. Germline lookup yields CDR1 SGHAT and CDR2 FQNNGV. The CDR3 region has the DNA TGTGCCAGCAGCATTCTACAGGGGCTAAACACTGAAGCTTTCTTT. Translating it yields CASSILQGLNTEAFF.

The V gene is TRBV5-5, the J gene TRBJ1-1, with D perhaps matching TRBD1 (6 bases). The germline gives CDR1 SGHKS, CDR2 YYEKEE (reference sequence). The CDR3 is 16 residues long. V was clipped by 2 bases and J by 6 bases, with 20 bases between them. The CDR3 reads CASSFGLDRIVAEAFF. Here the CDR3 DNA reads TGTGCCAGCAGCTTCGGTCTTGACAGGATAGTCGCTGAAGCTTTCTTT.

The chain is built from TRBV28 and TRBJ2-3, with 7 bases lining up with TRBD2. The V and J ends lost 6 bases and 5 bases, in that order; junction bases with no gene match: 11. This CDR3 has 15 residues. Germline loops: CDR1 MDHEN, CDR2 SYDVKM. CDR3 sequence (DNA): TGTGCCAGCAGCCCGCCTAGCCGGGGGGTAGATACGCAGTATTTT. Amino acids: CASSPPSRGVDTQYF. The variable domain in full, completed from reference TRBV28 and TRBJ2-3, reads DVKVTQSSRYLVKRTGEKVFLECVQDMDHENMFWYRQDPGLGLRLIYFSYDVKMKEKGDIPEGYSVSREKKERFSLILESASTNQTSMYLCASSPPSRGVDTQYFGPGTRLTVL.

The table lists this clone with a few counts. The chain uses TRBV27 and TRBJ1-5, with D possibly TRBD1 on 6 matching bases. The V end was cut by 6 bases, the J end by 7 bases, with 16 bases between. The CDR3 is made up of 14 amino acids. Germline CDR1 MNHEY, CDR2 SMNVEV (reference sequence). Written as DNA, the CDR3 is TGTGCCAGCAGCTTCACAGGGCTACGCCAGCCCCAGCATTTT. Its protein product is CASSFTGLRQPQHF.

This rearrangement joins TRBV3-1 (or the pseudogene TRBV3-2) to TRBJ1-4; 7 bases map to TRBD1. The CDR3 runs 16 residues. Trimming took 8 bases from V and 4 from J; bases not matched to a gene: 13. Germline values: CDR1 LGHDT, CDR2 YNNKEL (reference sequence). Here the CDR3 DNA reads TGTGCCAGCGGAGTAAACAGGGGTCAGGGTAATGAAAAACTGTTTTTT. This encodes CASGVNRGQGNEKLFF.

This sequence joins TRBV6-5 and TRBJ1-1; no definite D call. V dropped 7 bases and J dropped 2 bases, with 8 bases sitting between them. Germline V CDR1 and CDR2: MNHEY, SVGAGI. The CDR3 has 12 amino acids. The CDR3 nucleotides are TGTGCCAGCATGACACCAAACACTGAAGCTTTCTTT. Translating it yields CASMTPNTEAFF.

This chain connects TRBV18 to TRBJ2-7, with TRBD1 identical over 11 bases. The J segment lost 6 bases and the V segment lost 3 bases, leaving 13 bases of the junction unmatched. Germline V gives CDR1 KGHSH, CDR2 LQKENI. The CDR3 has 17 residues. The CDR3 sequence: CASSPITVGTGGIEQYF. In DNA, the CDR3 is TGTGCCAGCTCACCCATAACCGTGGGGACAGGGGGAATCGAGCAGTACTTC.

The chain couples TRBV6-5 to TRBJ2-3; tentatively, D is TRBD1 (7 bases). The CDR3 runs to 14 residues. The germline CDR1 and CDR2 sequences are MNHEY and SVGAGI. The V end was cut by 5 bases, the J end by 4 bases, with 13 bases between. CDR3 sequence: CASSPGGGADTQYF. DNA for the CDR3: TGTGCCAGCAGTCCCGGAGGGGGCGCAGATACGCAGTATTTT.

This chain links TRBV5-1 with TRBJ2-7, with 8 positions matching TRBD1. The CDR3 loop spans 17 amino acids. In germline, CDR1 is SGHRS, CDR2 YFSETQ. V lost 0 bases, J lost 1 base, and 9 bases stayed unmatched. Written as DNA, the CDR3 is TGCGCCAGCAGCTTGGGCTCAGGACAGGGTGCGTCCTACGAGCAGTACTTC. It translates to CASSLGSGQGASYEQYF.

This clone was counted once. J is TRBJ2-7 and V is TRBV7-2, with D possibly matching TRBD1 (6 bases). V shed 3 bases and J shed 7 bases, with 13 bases lying between them. Germline V gene lookup returns CDR1 SGHTA and CDR2 FQGNSA. The CDR3 extends over 13 amino acids. The CDR3 protein is CASSFDRSLEQYF. The CDR3, as DNA: TGTGCCAGCAGCTTCGACAGGTCCCTAGAGCAGTACTTC.

This clone was counted only a few times. The chain has TRBV9 and TRBJ2-1; D is perhaps TRBD1 (6 bases). CDR3 length: 14 amino acids. CDR1 and CDR2 from the germline V gene are SGDLS and YYNGEE. V lost 6 bases and J 5 bases, leaving 15 bases between the germline ends. The CDR3 DNA is TGTGCCAGCACCTTGGGACCAGGGGACAATGAGCAGTTCTTC. Amino acid sequence: CASTLGPGDNEQFF.

The chain joins TRBV19 to TRBJ1-2, with 12 nucleotides matching TRBD1. This CDR3 is 16 amino acids long. Germline CDR1 reads LNHDA; CDR2 reads SQIVND (reference sequence). J lost 4 bases, V lost 7 bases, and 10 bases had no gene match. The DNA of the CDR3 is TGTGCCAGTACCTCCGTTGGGACAGGGGGCAGCTATGGCTACACCTTC. Its translation is CASTSVGTGGSYGYTF. The variable domain in full, with the rest retrieved from reference TRBV19 and TRBJ1-2, is DGGITQSPKYLFRKEGQNVTLSCEQNLNHDAMYWYRQDPGQGLRLIYYSQIVNDFQKGDIAEGYSVSREKKESFPLTVTSAQKNPTAFYLCASTSVGTGGSYGYTFGSGTRLTVV.

The rearrangement joins TRBV6-6 to TRBJ2-7, with D unresolved. In germline, CDR1 is MNHNY, CDR2 SVGAGI (reference sequence). This CDR3 is 12 amino acids long. V was clipped by 4 bases and J by 0 bases, with 4 bases between them. CDR3 nucleotide sequence: TGTGCCAGCAGTTCCCTCTCCTACGAGCAGTACTTC. The encoded protein is CASSSLSYEQYF.

The chain combines TRBV28 with TRBJ1-5, with D hard to call. The length of the CDR3 is 13 residues. The V and J ends lost 5 bases and 11 bases respectively, with 16 bases between them. The germline gives CDR1 MDHEN, CDR2 SYDVKM. CDR3 sequence reads: CASSNIALGAQHF. For the CDR3, the DNA is TGTGCCAGCAGTAATATTGCCCTCGGAGCCCAGCATTTT.

This clone was detected once. V gene TRBV28 combines with J gene TRBJ2-2; tentative D call: TRBD1 (6 bases). The germline V gene has CDR1 MDHEN and CDR2 SYDVKM. V lost 8 bases and J lost 2, with 12 bases in between. The CDR3 extends over 14 amino acids. The CDR3 sequence is CASFMGANTGELFF. For the CDR3, the DNA is TGTGCCAGCTTCATGGGGGCTAACACCGGGGAGCTGTTTTTT.

This clone showed up just a few times. Here the CDR3 DNA reads TGTGCCGTTCAGGGGGCAGGAGCCCCCCAGCATTTT. Its protein product is CAVQGAGAPQHF. This chain connects TRBV10-3 to TRBJ1-5, with 8 bases aligning to TRBD1. CDR1 and CDR2 (germline): ENHRY, SYGVKD. This CDR3 is built from 12 residues. Trimming took 11 bases from V and 10 from J; bases not matched to a gene: 10.

This chain joins TRBV28 and TRBJ2-2; TRBD2 might be the D (7 bases). Trimming cost V 1 base and J 7 bases, with 22 bases left between them. The CDR3 is 18 residues long. Germline CDR1 MDHEN, CDR2 SYDVKM. CDR3: CASSLYTWGRGQDGELFF. CDR3 coding DNA: TGTGCCAGCAGTTTATATACCTGGGGGCGGGGGCAGGACGGGGAGCTGTTTTTT. Together with reference TRBV28 and TRBJ2-2, the CDR3 gives the full variable domain: DVKVTQSSRYLVKRTGEKVFLECVQDMDHENMFWYRQDPGLGLRLIYFSYDVKMKEKGDIPEGYSVSREKKERFSLILESASTNQTSMYLCASSLYTWGRGQDGELFFGEGSRLTVL.

CDR3 residues: CASCAVAGASGEQYF. For the CDR3, the DNA is TGCGCCAGCTGCGCGGTTGCGGGGGCCTCTGGTGAGCAGTACTTC. The V gene is TRBV5-1, the J gene TRBJ2-7; tentative D call: TRBD2 (7 bases). The V end was cut by 7 bases, the J end by 7 bases, with 24 bases between. CDR3 length: 15 residues. Germline V gene lookup returns CDR1 SGHRS and CDR2 YFSETQ. Using reference TRBV5-1 and TRBJ2-7 for the parts outside the CDR3, the full variable domain is KAGVTQTPRYLIKTRGQQVTLSCSPISGHRSVSWYQQTPGQGLQFLFEYFSETQRNKGNFPGRFSGRQFSNSRSEMNVSTLELGDSALYLCASCAVAGASGEQYFGPGTRLTVT.

This clone has more than one count but fewer than ten. This rearrangement joins TRBV6-1 to TRBJ2-3; D ambiguous. CDR3 length: 17 amino acids. The germline V gene has CDR1 MNHNS and CDR2 SASEGT. V was clipped by 2 bases and J by 6 bases, with 21 bases between them. The CDR3 loop reads CASSESPTSTVRDTQYF. CDR3 in DNA: TGTGCCAGCAGTGAATCCCCGACTTCTACCGTTCGTGATACGCAGTATTTT.

The chain joins TRBV5-4 to TRBJ2-2, with 10 bases aligning to TRBD1. V shed 3 bases, J shed 7 bases, and the junction held 6 bases outside the gene matches. The CDR3 sequence is 15 residues long. Germline CDR1 is SGHNT and CDR2 is YYREEE (reference sequence). In DNA form, the CDR3 reads TGTGCCAGCAGCTGGGACAGGGGTGCCGGCGGGGAGCTGTTTTTT. Translated, it gives CASSWDRGAGGELFF.